This TCR beta chain was recorded in a study of cytomegalovirus exposure and HLA in healthy donors. Study outcomes and limitations: In the analysis, some V segments, TRBV6-2 and TRBV6-3 included, were excluded as indistinguishable.

This clone was counted only a few times. Its antigen remains unidentified. Vbeta (60) and Jbeta (13) primers were used in the PCR. Libraries were prepared by immunoSEQ multiplex PCR; TCRdb keeps only in-frame clonotypes and omits some of them. The sample records about 110,000 clones, 55% to 75% being singletons. From germline, CDR1 is SGHNT and CDR2 YYREEE (reference sequence). The CDR3 consists of 13 residues. V lost 5 bases to trimming and J lost 8 bases, with 16 bases between them. The V gene is TRBV5-4, the J gene TRBJ1-2; D ambiguous. Sequencing was done on a sample of PBMCs. This TCR was recovered from a man aged 30 to 39 in good health and CMV-seropositive. The DNA for the CDR3 is TGTGCCAGCAGACCTGGAGCGAGCGGCGGCTACACCTTC. This translates into CASRPGASGGYTF.